This paragraph covers one T cell receptor (beta chain) sequence. Its binding antigen is unknown. No qualities accompany the bases; no much larger clone lies one base away. Five hundred nanograms of biopsy DNA per sample were submitted for commercial TCRB immunosequencing. CDR3 regions were amplified from genomic DNA by Adaptive Biotechnology using a two-step, amplification bias-controlled multiplex PCR. Primers for every V and J gene segment were used in the first PCR, and barcodes and Illumina adapters were added in the second PCR. CDR3 libraries were sequenced on an Illumina instrument. The paper's data handling went like this. Analysis combined the vendor-provided pipelines with custom analysis of raw data in R/Bioconductor under R version 3.3.0. Clonality, which ranges from 0 to 1, was calculated as the inverse of the normalised Shannon entropy across all productive clones. The repertoire share taken up by the top 100 clones defined high-frequency clones, and only clones that passed a 95% confidence test were kept. Repertoire diversity was measured with the Simpson index, and overlap between samples was measured with the Morisita-Horn index. Entries here come from immuneACCESS through TCRdb and include only in-frame sequences with V and J called. Some clones fail to appear in such tables; in the studies checked, an unresolved V gene covers under half of the shortfall, and the cause of the remainder is unknown. V and J calls and clone size are as listed in that table; D and trimming were resolved from the DNA. Recorded for this sample are 1,500 to 2,000 clones; around 83% of them occurred a single time. The ten biggest clones cover approximately 6.8% of the sample.

The CDR3, cysteine through phenylalanine, is 15 amino acids long. Only CDR3 DNA remains: 45 bases, in frame from the first base. V drops 5 bases and J drops 5 bases, leaving 15 bases in between. Sequences MNHNS (CDR1) and SASEGT (CDR2) are obtained from the germline V gene. This record comes from a study of T cell repertoires in ileal Crohn's disease (dated by TCRdb to the late 2010s). Some background on the complete study: At the time of surgery, approximately 35% of patients were active smokers, and the median duration of disease was around eight years. M6 samples were neoterminal ileum biopsies taken at postoperative colonoscopy. Roughly half of the patients were given postoperative therapy, with approximately 18 on anti-TNF agents and about a dozen on thiopurines. A prospective multicentre cohort supplied the roughly 57 Crohn's disease patients whose TCR repertoires were analysed. A total of roughly 170 mucosal samples from around 57 patients were sequenced, collected from several sites on the surgical specimen and at postoperative endoscopy. Running in parallel with the study was a multicentre cohort set up to find predictors of early endoscopic recurrence following ileocolonic resection. Every patient underwent surgery because of a complication, which was stricturing disease in around 61% and penetrating disease in roughly 40%. A Rutgeerts score above i0 was used to define endoscopic postoperative recurrence. Overall results and qualifications from the work: Compared with CD4 T cells, sorted CD8 T cells held more high-frequency clones, which suggests that the mucosal expansions were mostly CD8. Postoperative endoscopy timing varied within the first year after surgery, with a median delay of 6.9 months. Mucosal CD4 and CD8 T cells were sorted and sequenced only in a subgroup of patients, whose size was not stated. A significantly higher proportion of clonal expansions was observed in active smokers at surgery than in non-smokers (approximately 26% vs 20%, p=0.02). Endoscopic recurrence was linked to a higher percentage of high-frequency clones at surgery, and recurrence occurred in every patient whose clonality exceeded 26.8% (18/57).

The time point label, as the study defines it: neoterminal ileum biopsy at postoperative endoscopy, about 6 months after surgery. Eligible patients were adults with ileal or ileocolonic Crohn's disease who had an indication for ileocolonic resection. Before DNA extraction, whole ileal mucosal biopsies were kept frozen at -80 degrees C. A TRizol-based method was used to extract genomic DNA from the frozen whole biopsies, and the DNA was quantified with a NanoDrop 2000 spectrophotometer. This sequence uses TRBV6-1 and TRBJ1-4; TRBD1 is perhaps the D gene, given 5 matching bases. The source of this sequence is an adult with Crohn's disease. Material for sequencing was ileal tissue. The nucleotide sequence reads TGTGCCAGCAGTATTCGCGGGACTTTGAATGAAAAACTGTTTTTT. This codes for CASSIRGTLNEKLFF.